Each of the 26 T cell receptor beta chains below was sequenced from the same sample in a study of blood T cell repertoires in COVID-19. Produced via immunoSEQ multiplex PCR; TCRdb's table is partial and in-frame only. The sample lists around 170,000 clones, more than 75% occurring once. Specimen: PBMCs or T cells enriched from blood (not recorded which). These TCRs come from a man in his 60s who had been exposed to COVID-19.

The chain joins TRBV3-1 (or the pseudogene TRBV3-2) to TRBJ2-1; D is unclear. Germline V gene data show CDR1 as LGHDT and CDR2 as YNNKEL (reference sequence). The CDR3 has 13 residues. V gave up 4 bases and J gave up 6 bases, with 10 bases separating them. This CDR3 is CASSRSSGNEQFF. The CDR3 DNA sequence: TGTGCCAGCAGCCGGAGTTCGGGCAATGAGCAGTTCTTC.

The genes are TRBV7-2 and TRBJ1-1, with D unclear. V was trimmed by 1 base and J by 4 bases, leaving 10 bases between them. The CDR3 runs 14 residues. Per the germline V gene, CDR1 is SGHTA and CDR2 is FQGNSA. CDR3 residues: CASSLGAGSTEAFF. In DNA, the CDR3 is TGTGCCAGCAGCTTAGGGGCGGGATCCACTGAAGCTTTCTTT.

This chain joins TRBV29-1 and TRBJ2-5; TRBD1 matches at 8 bases. This CDR3 contains 14 residues. V gave up 5 bases and J gave up 5 bases; unmatched junction bases: 10. Per germline, CDR1 SQVTM and CDR2 ANQGSEA. CDR3: CSVWNRGFRETQYF. CDR3 DNA: TGCAGCGTTTGGAACAGGGGGTTCCGGGAGACCCAGTACTTC. Variable domain in full (rest from reference TRBV29-1 and TRBJ2-5): SAVISQKPSRDICQRGTSLTIQCQVDSQVTMMFWYRQQPGQSLTLIATANQGSEATYESGFVIDKFPISRPNLTFSTLTVSNMSPEDSSIYLCSVWNRGFRETQYFGPGTRLLVL.

This clone appeared many times. The chain links TRBV7-2 to TRBJ1-2; D is unclear. This CDR3 is 12 amino acids long. The V end lost 2 bases, the J end lost 5 bases, and 6 bases lay between the germline ends. Germline V gene data show CDR1 as SGHTA and CDR2 as FQGNSA. The CDR3 is CASSLSQYGYTF. The CDR3, as DNA: TGTGCCAGCAGCTTAAGTCAGTATGGCTACACCTTC.

The genes are TRBV10-3 and TRBJ2-5; tentatively, D is TRBD2 (6 bases). Deletions cut 4 bases from V and 5 bases from J, with 17 bases between. The germline V gene encodes CDR1 ENHRY and CDR2 SYGVKD. The CDR3 covers 15 residues. This chain's CDR3 is CAISGAGSTRETQYF. In DNA form, the CDR3 reads TGTGCCATCAGTGGGGCCGGGAGCACCCGGGAGACCCAGTACTTC.

CDR3 sequence (DNA): TGTGCCAGCAGTAAACTAGCGGGAGGGCCGGGGAATGAGCAGTTCTTC. This sequence encodes CASSKLAGGPGNEQFF. This chain joins TRBV6-4 and TRBJ2-1, with TRBD2 matching over 13 bases. Per the germline V gene, CDR1 is MRHNA and CDR2 is SNTAGT. With 5 bases clipped from V and 7 bases from J, the junction kept 8 bases outside the gene matches. CDR3 length equals 16 residues.

The chain links TRBV7-7 to TRBJ2-1, with 10 bases matching TRBD1. Trimming cost V 5 bases and J 9 bases; bases outside gene matches: 4. The CDR3 runs 13 residues. Germline CDR1 SSHAT, CDR2 FNYEAQ (reference sequence). CDR3 amino acids: CASSRDRGGEQFF. The CDR3 region has the DNA TGTGCCAGCAGCCGGGACAGGGGCGGTGAGCAGTTCTTC.

This chain links TRBV27 with TRBJ1-2; D not certain. This CDR3 contains 15 residues. V dropped 6 bases and J dropped 11 bases, with 25 bases sitting between them. Germline V gene lookup returns CDR1 MNHEY and CDR2 SMNVEV (reference sequence). The CDR3 DNA sequence: TGTGCCAGCAGCCCCGGTTCTTTGGCCGGGAGAGAATACACCTTC. It yields the protein CASSPGSLAGREYTF.

CDR3 nucleotide sequence: TGTGCCAGCAGCTCGGGACTAGCGGGACCCTCAGATACGCAGTATTTT. Translating gives CASSSGLAGPSDTQYF. The V gene is TRBV7-3, the J gene TRBJ2-3; 13 bases agree with TRBD2. Germline loops: CDR1 SGHTA, CDR2 FQGTGA. The CDR3 covers 16 residues. V lost 4 bases, J lost 4 bases, and 5 bases stayed unmatched.

CDR3: CASSYSIFPGDTQYF. CDR3 nucleotides: TGTGCCAGCAGTTACTCGATATTTCCGGGAGATACGCAGTATTTT. The rearrangement joins TRBV6-2 or TRBV6-3 to TRBJ2-3; D gene uncertain. V dropped 0 bases and J dropped 5 bases, with 12 bases sitting between them. The germline gives CDR1 MNHEY, CDR2 SVGEGT. The CDR3 has 15 amino acids.

As DNA, the CDR3 is TGTGCCAGCAGCAACACAGATACGCAGTATTTT. Translating gives CASSNTDTQYF. The J gene is TRBJ2-3, the V gene TRBV25-1; D is ambiguous. Trimming removed 6 bases from V and 2 bases from J, with 3 bases in between. The CDR3 sequence is 11 residues long. Germline CDR1 reads MGHDK; CDR2 reads SYGVNS.

The rearrangement uses TRBV23-1 and TRBJ2-5; 10 nucleotides align to TRBD1. TRBV23-1 is assigned to the ORF class and has an uncertain function. The CDR3 totals 15 residues. Trimming at V came to 1 base and at J to 4 bases, leaving 3 bases not matched to a gene. Here the CDR3 DNA reads TGCGCCAGCAGTCAATGCGACAGGGGGCTAGAGACCCAGTACTTC. Translated: CASSQCDRGLETQYF.

CDR3 loop: CASSPSYNSPLHF. CDR3 sequence (DNA): TGTGCCAGCTCACCTTCATATAATTCACCCCTCCACTTT. This chain joins TRBV18 and TRBJ1-6; no clear D gene. V was cut by 3 bases and J by 4 bases, with 4 bases left in between. The germline CDR1 and CDR2 sequences are KGHSH and LQKENI. The CDR3 contains 13 residues.

Only one count was recorded for this clone. In DNA form, the CDR3 reads TGCAGCGCTGGGCCCGGGACTAGCGGGAACAATGAGCAGTTCTTC. As protein: CSAGPGTSGNNEQFF. The chain couples TRBV29-1 to TRBJ2-1, with TRBD2 matching 13 bases. The CDR3 contains 15 residues. The germline gives CDR1 SQVTM, CDR2 ANQGSEA. V trimming: 7 bases; J trimming: 5 bases; junction bases outside the gene matches: 8.

V is TRBV5-6 and J is TRBJ2-3, with 11 bases lining up with TRBD1. Trimming removed 1 base from V and 4 bases from J; junction bases left unmatched: 2. Germline assignment: CDR1 SGHDT and CDR2 YYEEEE. The CDR3 loop spans 15 amino acids. The CDR3 spells CASSLRTGGSDTQYF. CDR3 bases: TGTGCCAGCAGCTTGAGGACAGGGGGCTCAGATACGCAGTATTTT.

Many counts were recorded for this clone. This chain connects TRBV10-3 to TRBJ2-7; 7 bases are shared with TRBD2. Germline trimming cut 0 bases from V and 2 bases from J; bases unmatched to any gene: 7. The CDR3 has 16 residues. Per germline, CDR1 ENHRY and CDR2 SYGVKD. In DNA, the CDR3 is TGTGCCATCAGTGAGTCGGGCGGGAGTGTGCCCTACGAGCAGTACTTC. Amino acid sequence: CAISESGGSVPYEQYF.

The chain links TRBV5-4 to TRBJ2-7; 14 nucleotides align to TRBD2. This CDR3 is 17 amino acids long. J was trimmed by 5 bases and V by 5 bases; bases with no gene match: 12. The V gene's germline CDR1 is SGHNT and CDR2 YYREEE (reference sequence). The CDR3 nucleotides are TGTGCCAGCAGTTCGGGACTAGCGGGAGTTAACAGCCACGAGCAGTACTTC. It encodes CASSSGLAGVNSHEQYF.

The chain is built from TRBV29-1 and TRBJ1-1; 11 nucleotides line up with TRBD1. CDR3 length: 14 amino acids. V was clipped by 5 bases and J by 2 bases; unmatched bases: 4. Looked up from germline, CDR1 is SQVTM and CDR2 is ANQGSEA. CDR3 in amino acids: CSVWDRGTNTEAFF. CDR3 DNA: TGCAGCGTTTGGGACAGGGGGACCAACACTGAAGCTTTCTTT.

Details on this clone: Germline is not matched at one junction end, which may reflect a read error. The chain joins TRBV19 to TRBJ2-4, with TRBD2 identical over 9 bases. Germline-derived CDR1 and CDR2 are LNHDA and SQIVND (reference sequence). The CDR3 spans 16 residues. CDR3 sequence (DNA): TGTGCCAGTAGTGTAGAGACTAGCGGTAGGGGAAACATTCAGTACTTC. Translating it yields CASSVETSGRGNIQYF.

The chain uses TRBV27 and TRBJ2-7; tentatively, D is TRBD2 (5 bases). Germline values: CDR1 MNHEY, CDR2 SMNVEV (reference sequence). V lost 3 bases and J 1 base, leaving 13 bases between the germline ends. The CDR3 length is 15 residues. The CDR3 spells CASSFPGVVSYEQYF. In DNA, the CDR3 is TGTGCCAGCAGTTTCCCCGGGGTAGTGTCCTACGAGCAGTACTTC.

CDR3 protein: CASSQPDRSHEQFF. In nucleotides, the CDR3 is TGTGCCAGCAGCCAACCTGACAGGTCCCATGAGCAGTTCTTC. The chain couples TRBV3-1 (or the pseudogene TRBV3-2) to TRBJ2-1, with D perhaps TRBD1 (6 bases). V dropped 2 bases and J dropped 8 bases, with 13 bases sitting between them. The CDR3 runs to 14 residues. Germline V lookup: CDR1 LGHDT, CDR2 YNNKEL (reference sequence).

The rearrangement joins TRBV28 to TRBJ2-3; D ambiguous. The CDR3 has 15 amino acids. Germline CDR1 is MDHEN and CDR2 is SYDVKM. V was trimmed by 4 bases and J by 0 bases, leaving 11 bases between them. CDR3 residues: CASSSSAVSTDTQYF. CDR3 in DNA: TGTGCCAGCAGTTCCTCCGCGGTTAGCACAGATACGCAGTATTTT.

The count of this clone is one. This chain uses TRBV4-3 with TRBJ1-2; no definite D call. The ends were cut back, 0 bases at V and 0 bases at J, with 11 bases in the middle. The CDR3 is 16 amino acids. Germline V gives CDR1 LGHNA, CDR2 YSLEER. As DNA, the CDR3 is TGCGCCAGCAGCCAAGATCCCCAGGATACTAACTATGGCTACACCTTC. Protein: CASSQDPQDTNYGYTF.

A few counts support this clone. The rearrangement joins TRBV29-1 to TRBJ1-5; D might be TRBD1 (5 bases). The CDR3 length is 13 residues. From germline, CDR1 is SQVTM and CDR2 ANQGSEA. The V end was cut by 4 bases, the J end by 5 bases, with 12 bases between. In DNA form, the CDR3 reads TGCAGCGTTGGTCAGGGACTGGATCAGCCCCAGCATTTT. The encoded protein is CSVGQGLDQPQHF.

The rearrangement links TRBV5-6 to TRBJ2-1; 9 bases agree with TRBD1. Germline-derived CDR1 and CDR2 are SGHDT and YYEEEE. Trimming removed 0 bases from V and 7 bases from J; junction bases left unmatched: 5. The CDR3 consists of 15 residues. CDR3 nucleotide sequence: TGTGCCAGCAGCTTGGTGGGACAGGGAGGGAATGAGCAGTTCTTC. As protein: CASSLVGQGGNEQFF.

This chain uses TRBV24-1 with TRBJ1-2; 9 bases fit TRBD1. V dropped 3 bases and J dropped 10; count of bases not matched to a gene: 11. This CDR3 has 15 amino acids. Germline assignment: CDR1 KGHDR and CDR2 SFDVKD. The chain's CDR3 is CATSDRYRDRDSYTF. DNA of the CDR3: TGTGCCACCAGTGATCGATACCGGGACAGGGATTCCTACACCTTC.